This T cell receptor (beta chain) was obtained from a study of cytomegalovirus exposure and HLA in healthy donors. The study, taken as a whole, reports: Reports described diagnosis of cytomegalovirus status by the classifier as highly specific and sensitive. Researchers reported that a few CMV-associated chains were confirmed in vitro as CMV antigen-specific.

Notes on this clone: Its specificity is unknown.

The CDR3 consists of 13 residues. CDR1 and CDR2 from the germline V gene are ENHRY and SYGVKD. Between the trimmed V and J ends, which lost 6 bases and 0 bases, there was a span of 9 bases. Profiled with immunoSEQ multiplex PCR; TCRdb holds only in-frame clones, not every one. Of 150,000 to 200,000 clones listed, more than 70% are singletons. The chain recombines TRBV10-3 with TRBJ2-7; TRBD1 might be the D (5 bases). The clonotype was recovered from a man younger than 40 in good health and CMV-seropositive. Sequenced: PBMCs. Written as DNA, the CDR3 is TGTGCCATCAGGTTAGGGGACTCCTACGAGCAGTACTTC. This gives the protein CAIRLGDSYEQYF.